The sequence of this T cell receptor (beta chain) was determined in a study of TIL therapy for anti-PD-1-resistant metastatic lung cancer. Time point reported: pre-treatment sample, taken before nivolumab and TIL therapy. Pleural nodules or supraclavicular lymph nodes made up most of the excised metastases sampled. V was shortened by 2 bases and J by 7 bases, with 15 bases between the two germline ends. The CDR3 has 15 residues. Germline V gene lookup returns CDR1 KGHSH and CDR2 LQKENI. Overall study results and limits: Compared with baseline intratumoral T cells, expanded TIL cultures were more clonal and less diverse (around 5.7% vs 31%). This highly selected cohort may not generalize to typical lung cancer patients.

Of note for this clone: Its cognate antigen is unknown.

The immunoSEQ assay was v3. The data were produced by immunoSEQ multiplex PCR, yet TCRdb's version contains in-frame clones alone and is incomplete. The sample lists roughly 13,000 clones, about 70% occurring once. This specimen was tumor tissue, taken at baseline. The TCR sequence derives from a woman between 30 and 80 years old with non-small cell lung cancer. This chain joins TRBV18 and TRBJ2-1, with D perhaps being TRBD1 or TRBD2 (5 bases each). The DNA of the CDR3 is TGTGCCAGCTCACCAGAGGGGCCGGCCGGGAATGAGCAGTTCTTC. Its protein product is CASSPEGPAGNEQFF.